This T cell receptor (beta chain) was sequenced during a study (dated by TCRdb to the mid-2010s). The study in broad terms: The research examined where HIV persistence comes from in people whose immune systems controlled HIV infection without treatment.

Its CDR3 holds 12 amino acids, cysteine through phenylalanine. The entry retains the CDR3 DNA only, 36 bases that are in frame from base 1. Per the germline V gene, SGHRS is the CDR1 and YFSETQ is the CDR2. Trimming costs V 0 bases and J 6 bases, and their ends lie 4 bases apart. The library was made by 5' RACE. Data came from an Illumina HiSeq 2000. TCRdb redid the processing of the public reads, applying fastp at Q25 and MiXCR, and retained in-frame beta chains. Rows merge per CDR3 protein into single entries with the most common DNA and genes. Here the sample has about 3,000 distinct CDR3 sequences; 6.5% to 7% occur a single time. Together, the top ten hold almost 6.5% of the sample. This clonotype was seen only a few times. It has no known antigen specificity. No base quality values were provided; no much bigger clone lies one nucleotide off.

The source of this sequence is a female donor with HIV. The receptor chain draws on TRBV5-1 and TRBJ2-1; the D gene is unclear. The sequencing sample was made of total memory T cells from blood PBMCs. What the cell subset or site label conveys for this sample: transitional memory CD4+ T cells. The DNA sequence is as follows: TGCGCCAGCAGCTTGGGGGTCAATGAGCAGTTCTTC. Its product reads: CASSLGVNEQFF.